The 4 T cell receptor beta chains given below trace back to one sample, sequenced in a study of blood T cells in healthy people across ages. Alongside a J-beta primer mix, a sample-barcoded 5' primer served in a second PCR lasting roughly 7 to 11 cycles. TCRdb recomputed calls from the 5' RACE reads with MiXCR, one row per CDR3 protein. In the table there are 1 million or so distinct CDR3 sequences, 40% to 55% of which are singletons. The sequencing input was blood. Receptor source: a woman in her fifties or sixties in good health.

This rearrangement joins TRBV2 to TRBJ1-2, with D unresolved. Per the germline V gene, CDR1 is SNHLY and CDR2 is FYNNEI. The CDR3 runs 13 residues. Trimming stripped 4 bases from V and 4 bases from J, with 10 bases between. The chain's CDR3 is CASSAEQLYGYTF. CDR3 nucleotide sequence: TGTGCCAGCAGTGCGGAACAGCTCTATGGCTACACCTTC.

The chain joins TRBV10-2 to TRBJ2-5, with 7 bases matching TRBD2. The last part of the DNA fits TRBJ2-7 better; the J call may be wrong. The CDR3 runs to 14 residues. Germline values: CDR1 WSHSY, CDR2 SAAADI. The CDR3 sequence: CASREGLVLDEQYF. CDR3 bases: TGCGCCAGCAGAGAAGGACTAGTTCTCGACGAGCAGTACTTC.

The V and J genes are TRBV9 and TRBJ2-2; D is unresolved. CDR3 size: 14 residues. V was pared by 1 base and J by 5 bases, with 9 bases between. The V gene's germline CDR1 is SGDLS and CDR2 YYNGEE. CDR3 residues: CASSVLSGTGELFF. CDR3 DNA sequence: TGTGCCAGCAGCGTATTATCCGGGACCGGGGAGCTGTTTTTT.

This chain uses TRBV7-3 with TRBJ2-7; tentatively, D is TRBD1 (6 bases). This CDR3 spans 15 amino acids. The V end lost 0 bases, the J end lost 1 base, and 10 bases lay between the germline ends. Germline-derived CDR1 and CDR2 are SGHTA and FQGTGA. The CDR3 protein is CASSLTHDRSYEQYF. Written as DNA, the CDR3 is TGTGCCAGCAGCTTAACCCATGACAGGTCCTACGAGCAGTACTTC.